The present T cell receptor (beta chain) was sequenced within a study of T cell responses to AZD1222 COVID-19 vaccine. Study-wide background: Second doses that came at about 4 or about 12 weeks were put together. Study-wide results and caveats: In all cases, repertoires were sampled only after the peak T cell response. Unmutated regions of variants are reportedly targeted by nearly half of spike-specific TCRs.

Per germline, CDR1 SGHRS and CDR2 YFSETQ. The CDR3 runs 12 residues. V lost 0 bases and J lost 4, with 4 bases in between. Notes on this clone: Its antigen is unidentified.

TCRdb keeps only in-frame clones here, not all; method: immunoSEQ multiplex PCR. There are fewer than 150,000 clones in the sample; more than 75% occur only once, and approximately 9.3% lies in the top ten. This TCR was recovered from an adult in good health. The material was peripheral blood, obtained on day 0 of AZD1222 vaccination. The chain has TRBV5-1 and TRBJ1-2; D unclear. CDR3 residues: CASSLEGYGYTF. The DNA of the CDR3 is TGCGCCAGCAGCTTGGAGGGCTATGGCTACACCTTC.